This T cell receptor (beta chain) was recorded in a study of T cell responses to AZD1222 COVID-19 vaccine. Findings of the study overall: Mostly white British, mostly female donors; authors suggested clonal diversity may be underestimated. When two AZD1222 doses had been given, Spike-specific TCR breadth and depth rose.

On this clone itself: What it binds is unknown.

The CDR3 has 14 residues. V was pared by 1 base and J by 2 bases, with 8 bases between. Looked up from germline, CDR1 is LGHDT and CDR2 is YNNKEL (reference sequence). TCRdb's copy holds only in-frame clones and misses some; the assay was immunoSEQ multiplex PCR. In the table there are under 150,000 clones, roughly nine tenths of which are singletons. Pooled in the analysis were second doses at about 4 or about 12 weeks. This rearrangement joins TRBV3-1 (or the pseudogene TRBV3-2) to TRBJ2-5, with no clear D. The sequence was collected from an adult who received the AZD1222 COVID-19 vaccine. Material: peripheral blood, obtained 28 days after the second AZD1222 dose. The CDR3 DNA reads TGTGCCAGCAGCCAAGCAGACTTGCAAGAGACCCAGTACTTC. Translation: CASSQADLQETQYF.